The 8 T cell receptor beta chains presented below share a single source sample, sequenced in a study of monozygotic twins with inflammatory bowel disease. TCRdb reanalyzed the 5' RACE reads, giving one entry per CDR3 protein sequence and no DNA. This sample's clone table lists 140,000 to 150,000 distinct CDR3 sequences. Sequenced sample: blood. The receptors stem from a human donor with ulcerative colitis or Crohn's disease, or a healthy co-twin of an affected twin (not recorded which).

This sequence joins TRBV27 and TRBJ1-2; TCRdb's D call of TRBD1 is untestable without DNA. The CDR3 extends over 15 amino acids. CDR1 and CDR2 from the germline V gene are MNHEY and SMNVEV (reference sequence). This CDR3 is CASSLSTGLTYGYTF.

The chain employs TRBV3-1 and TRBJ2-7; checking the TCRdb D call of TRBD1 is not possible without DNA. The germline CDR1 and CDR2 sequences are LGHDT and YNNKEL (reference sequence). CDR3 length: 15 residues. The CDR3 loop reads CASSQGGTESYEQYF.

The chain has TRBV20-1 and TRBJ2-2; TCRdb designates TRBD2, a call that cannot be tested without DNA. Germline CDR1 and CDR2: DFQATT and SNEGSKA (reference sequence). CDR3 length: 15 amino acids. The CDR3 spells CSASRLAGVLGELFF.

This rearrangement joins TRBV10-3 to TRBJ2-1. The CDR3 is 12 residues long. CDR1 is ENHRY, CDR2 SYGVKD, per germline. CDR3 region: CAISDGMNEQFF.

The chain couples TRBV13 to TRBJ2-3; the D gene TCRdb calls, TRBD1, cannot be checked with no DNA. Germline lookup yields CDR1 PRHDT and CDR2 FYEKMQ (reference sequence). This CDR3 has 17 residues. CDR3 protein: CASSLRQTVLPADTQYF.

The chain is built from TRBV12-3 or TRBV12-4 and TRBJ2-1; without DNA, the TCRdb call of TRBD2 cannot be checked. CDR3 length: 17 amino acids. The CDR3 spells CASSFHRASGRENEQFF.

The chain combines TRBV18 with TRBJ2-2; the TCRdb call, TRBD2, lacks DNA for checking. Germline loops: CDR1 KGHSH, CDR2 LQKENI. The CDR3 has 15 amino acids. The CDR3: CASSPRTENTGELFF.

The chain links TRBV5-1 to TRBJ2-7; checking the TCRdb D call of TRBD1 is not possible without DNA. The CDR3 is 15 residues long. The germline V gene has CDR1 SGHRS and CDR2 YFSETQ. This CDR3 reads CASSLAPGPTYEQYF.